This entry lists 8 T cell receptor beta chains sequenced from one sample in a study of control samples from healthy donors and cancer patients. Libraries were prepared by immunoSEQ multiplex PCR; TCRdb keeps only in-frame clonotypes and omits some of them. This sample has approximately 140,000 clones, with around nine tenths found just once. Source material: PBMCs. The receptors originated from a man in his forties or fifties with head and neck cancer.

This clone was detected only a few times. The rearrangement uses TRBV7-2 and TRBJ1-5, with D perhaps matching TRBD1 (6 bases). The CDR3 totals 14 residues. CDR1 is SGHTA and CDR2 is FQGNSA in the germline V gene. Trimming removed 6 bases at V and 9 bases at J, with 18 bases between. CDR3 protein: CASSWDIGYRPQHF. CDR3 DNA sequence: TGTGCCAGCAGTTGGGACATCGGTTATCGGCCCCAGCATTTT.

The chain's CDR3 is CASSPGLAGVRTPSNEQFF. The CDR3 DNA reads as TGTGCCAGCAGTCCCGGACTAGCGGGAGTAAGGACCCCCTCCAATGAGCAGTTCTTC. The rearrangement uses TRBV28 and TRBJ2-1; the match to TRBD2 covers 13 bases. In germline, CDR1 is MDHEN, CDR2 SYDVKM. Trimming cost V 5 bases and J 6 bases; bases outside gene matches: 16. This CDR3 is built from 19 residues.

The rearrangement joins TRBV9 to TRBJ2-5; TRBD2 matches 10 bases. In germline, CDR1 is SGDLS, CDR2 YYNGEE. Trimming at V came to 0 bases and at J to 5 bases, leaving 13 bases not matched to a gene. This CDR3 has 18 amino acids. Here the CDR3 reads CASSVAGLAGALGETQYF. CDR3 bases: TGTGCCAGCAGCGTAGCGGGTCTAGCGGGGGCCCTGGGGGAGACCCAGTACTTC.

This chain links TRBV5-4 with TRBJ1-2; D may be TRBD1 (5 bases). The CDR3 runs to 15 residues. Germline assignment: CDR1 SGHNT and CDR2 YYREEE (reference sequence). Trimming pared 0 bases from V and 4 bases from J, leaving 13 bases between. CDR3 nucleotides: TGTGCCAGCAGCTTGGGGGGCCAGGCACTCTATGGCTACACCTTC. Protein: CASSLGGQALYGYTF.

In DNA form, the CDR3 reads TGTGCCAGTCAGAAGGGGACACCTCAAGAGACCCAGTACTTC. Translating it yields CASQKGTPQETQYF. V is TRBV2 and J is TRBJ2-5, with D possibly TRBD1 on 6 matching bases. The germline V gene encodes CDR1 SNHLY and CDR2 FYNNEI. The CDR3 is 14 residues long. Trimming removed 9 bases at V and 2 bases at J, with 16 bases between.

The chain is built from TRBV3-1 (or the pseudogene TRBV3-2) and TRBJ2-3; the D gene is possibly TRBD1 (5 bases). The CDR3 spans 15 residues. Germline values: CDR1 LGHDT, CDR2 YNNKEL (reference sequence). Trimming removed 4 bases from V and 2 bases from J, with 13 bases in between. The CDR3 sequence is CASSRRKGITDTQYF. The DNA of the CDR3 is TGTGCCAGCAGCCGGAGAAAGGGGATCACAGATACGCAGTATTTT.

The rearrangement uses TRBV6-6 and TRBJ2-1; D is unclear. CDR3 length: 13 amino acids. From germline, CDR1 is MNHNY and CDR2 SVGAGI (reference sequence). V dropped 6 bases and J dropped 9 bases, with 15 bases sitting between them. The CDR3 nucleotides read TGTGCCAGCAGCAACCCCCAGCTGGCTGAGCAGTTCTTC. This encodes CASSNPQLAEQFF.

The chain employs TRBV5-4 and TRBJ2-3; TRBD2 matches at 14 bases. Germline V CDR1 and CDR2: SGHNT, YYREEE (reference sequence). Trimming cost V 2 bases and J 6 bases; bases outside gene matches: 5. The CDR3 runs 16 residues. The CDR3 is CASSFGTSGRRDTQYF. CDR3 nucleotide sequence: TGTGCCAGCAGCTTTGGGACTAGCGGGAGAAGGGATACGCAGTATTTT.